A single sample gave rise to the 16 T cell receptor beta chains below, sequenced in a study of blood T cell repertoires in COVID-19. Profiling relied on immunoSEQ multiplex PCR, and the TCRdb table lists in-frame clones only, not all of them. The table includes 120,000 or so clones, around 90% detected once. Sequenced sample: peripheral blood. The source of these receptors is a human donor in a cohort sampled during active COVID-19.

The chain joins TRBV2 to TRBJ2-3, with 9 bases matching TRBD2. The CDR3 totals 15 residues. V dropped 5 bases and J dropped 2; count of bases not matched to a gene: 5. Germline CDR1 and CDR2: SNHLY and FYNNEI. The CDR3 is CASSLAGVNTDTQYF. The CDR3 region has the DNA TGTGCCAGCAGTTTAGCGGGAGTGAACACAGATACGCAGTATTTT.

The rearrangement links TRBV3-1 (or the pseudogene TRBV3-2) to TRBJ2-5, with unresolved D. CDR3 size: 12 residues. The germline V gene has CDR1 LGHDT and CDR2 YNNKEL (reference sequence). Between the trimmed V and J ends, which lost 2 bases and 5 bases, there was a span of 6 bases. The CDR3 here is CASSQPQETQYF. The CDR3 nucleotides are TGTGCCAGCAGCCAACCCCAGGAGACCCAGTACTTC.

V is TRBV2 and J is TRBJ2-1, with D possibly being TRBD1 (6 bases). The CDR3 consists of 10 residues. From germline, CDR1 is SNHLY and CDR2 FYNNEI. The V and J ends lost 8 bases and 10 bases respectively, with 9 bases between them. Here the CDR3 DNA reads TGTGCCAGCGATGGGGGCGAGCAGTTCTTC. Protein: CASDGGEQFF.

The rearrangement uses TRBV11-1 and TRBJ2-7; D unresolved. CDR3 size: 15 residues. From germline, CDR1 is SGHAT and CDR2 FQDESV (reference sequence). With 3 bases removed from V and 2 bases from J, the gap between germline ends came to 14 bases. CDR3 nucleotides: TGTGCCAGCAGCTTTATGGGTGGCCAGGCCTACGAGCAGTACTTC. Protein: CASSFMGGQAYEQYF.

The J gene is TRBJ2-7, the V gene TRBV4-1; 7 positions match TRBD1. CDR1 is MGHRA, CDR2 YSYEKL, per germline. The V gene end was trimmed by 0 bases and the J gene end by 2 bases; junction bases not matched to a gene: 7. The CDR3 extends over 16 amino acids. CDR3 bases: TGCGCCAGCAGCCAAGAACTCCGACAGGGAACCTACGAGCAGTACTTC. This translates into CASSQELRQGTYEQYF.

The rearrangement links TRBV5-1 to TRBJ1-5; 7 nucleotides align to TRBD1. V shed 4 bases, J shed 7 bases, and the junction held 11 bases outside the gene matches. The CDR3 consists of 15 residues. Germline CDR1 reads SGHRS; CDR2 reads YFSETQ. The CDR3 DNA follows: TGCGCCAGCAGCCCGACAGGGCAACGGGCACAGCCCCAGCATTTT. This gives the protein CASSPTGQRAQPQHF.

This clone came up a few times. This chain connects TRBV18 to TRBJ1-1; 7 nucleotides line up with TRBD1. CDR3 length: 13 amino acids. CDR1 and CDR2 from the germline V gene are KGHSH and LQKENI. V lost 2 bases to trimming and J lost 3 bases; unmatched junction nucleotides: 0. CDR3 residues: CASSPGTDTEAFF. The DNA for the CDR3 is TGTGCCAGCTCACCAGGGACAGACACTGAAGCTTTCTTT.

This chain links TRBV18 with TRBJ1-1, with D perhaps matching TRBD1 (6 bases). The CDR3 contains 14 residues. Germline lookup yields CDR1 KGHSH and CDR2 LQKENI. The germline V and J ends were trimmed by 4 bases and 3 bases, with 12 bases remaining between them. CDR3 in DNA: TGTGCCAGCTCACGACGGGAGGGGGACACTGAAGCTTTCTTT. Its protein is CASSRREGDTEAFF. The whole variable domain, filled in from reference TRBV18 and TRBJ1-1, reads NAGVMQNPRHLVRRRGQEARLRCSPMKGHSHVYWYRQLPEEGLKFMVYLQKENIIDESGMPKERFSAEFPKEGPSILRIQQVVRGDSAAYFCASSRREGDTEAFFGQGTRLTVV.

This rearrangement joins TRBV11-2 to TRBJ2-7; D may be TRBD2 (5 bases). Germline V lookup: CDR1 SGHAT, CDR2 FQNNGV. V was pared by 5 bases and J by 2 bases, with 13 bases between. This CDR3 contains 14 residues. CDR3 DNA sequence: TGTGCCAGCAGCGTTATACTAGGCACCTACGAGCAGTACTTC. Its protein product is CASSVILGTYEQYF.

This sequence joins TRBV14 and TRBJ2-1; D unresolved. The CDR3 has 11 residues. Germline V CDR1 and CDR2: SGHDN, FVKESK. V lost 3 bases and J lost 8, with 5 bases in between. The DNA for the CDR3 is TGTGCCAGCAGCCATTACTATGAGCAGTTCTTC. It translates to CASSHYYEQFF. Full variable domain (outside the CDR3, taken from reference TRBV14 and TRBJ2-1): EAGVTQFPSHSVIEKGQTVTLRCDPISGHDNLYWYRRVMGKEIKFLLHFVKESKQDESGMPNNRFLAERTGGTYSTLKVQPAELEDSGVYFCASSHYYEQFFGPGTRLTVL.

This clone came up once. The rearrangement uses TRBV5-6 and TRBJ1-6; 8 bases are shared with TRBD1. V shed 4 bases, J shed 9 bases, and the junction held 12 bases outside the gene matches. The CDR3 runs to 16 residues. The germline gives CDR1 SGHDT, CDR2 YYEEEE. This chain's CDR3 is CASSLWTGSGASPLHF. The CDR3 bases are TGTGCCAGCAGCCTTTGGACAGGGAGTGGCGCTTCACCCCTCCACTTT.

The chain employs TRBV29-1 and TRBJ2-5, with TRBD1 as a possible D gene (5 bases). V was pared by 6 bases and J by 5 bases, with 16 bases between. The CDR3 is 13 amino acids. Per germline, CDR1 SQVTM and CDR2 ANQGSEA. CDR3 protein: CSVEYQGMETQYF. DNA of the CDR3: TGCAGCGTCGAGTACCAGGGTATGGAGACCCAGTACTTC. The entire variable domain, with the rest obtained from reference TRBV29-1 and TRBJ2-5, is as follows: SAVISQKPSRDICQRGTSLTIQCQVDSQVTMMFWYRQQPGQSLTLIATANQGSEATYESGFVIDKFPISRPNLTFSTLTVSNMSPEDSSIYLCSVEYQGMETQYFGPGTRLLVL.

The J gene is TRBJ1-3, the V gene TRBV15; the D is unclear. V gave up 0 bases and J gave up 0 bases, with 18 bases separating them. CDR1 is LNHNV and CDR2 is YYDKDF in the germline V gene (reference sequence). The CDR3 is 19 residues long. The CDR3 region is CATSRDTAASAYSGNTIYF. Written as DNA, the CDR3 is TGTGCCACCAGCAGAGATACTGCGGCTTCGGCATACTCTGGAAACACCATATATTTT.

CDR3 coding DNA: TGTGCCAGCAGCTTATCGACTCCAGATACGCAGTATTTT. It codes for CASSLSTPDTQYF. V usage is TRBV11-3 and J usage is TRBJ2-3; D uncertain. This CDR3 contains 13 residues. Looked up from germline, CDR1 is SGHNT and CDR2 is YENEEA. Trimming left V 2 bases short and J 4 bases short, with 7 bases between.

V and J are TRBV28 and TRBJ2-3; tentatively, D is TRBD1 (5 bases). V was cut by 8 bases and J by 2 bases, with 8 bases left in between. Germline CDR1 is MDHEN and CDR2 is SYDVKM. The length of the CDR3 is 12 residues. The CDR3 reads CASRTNTDTQYF. Written as DNA, the CDR3 is TGTGCCAGCCGGACAAACACAGATACGCAGTATTTT.

The chain joins TRBV5-1 to TRBJ2-3; D is possibly TRBD1 (5 bases). V lost 4 bases, J lost 2 bases, and 17 bases lay in between. This CDR3 region has 16 residues. Germline CDR1 is SGHRS and CDR2 is YFSETQ. CDR3 protein: CASSLSFQGITDTQYF. Here the CDR3 DNA reads TGCGCCAGCAGCCTAAGCTTCCAGGGTATCACAGATACGCAGTATTTT.